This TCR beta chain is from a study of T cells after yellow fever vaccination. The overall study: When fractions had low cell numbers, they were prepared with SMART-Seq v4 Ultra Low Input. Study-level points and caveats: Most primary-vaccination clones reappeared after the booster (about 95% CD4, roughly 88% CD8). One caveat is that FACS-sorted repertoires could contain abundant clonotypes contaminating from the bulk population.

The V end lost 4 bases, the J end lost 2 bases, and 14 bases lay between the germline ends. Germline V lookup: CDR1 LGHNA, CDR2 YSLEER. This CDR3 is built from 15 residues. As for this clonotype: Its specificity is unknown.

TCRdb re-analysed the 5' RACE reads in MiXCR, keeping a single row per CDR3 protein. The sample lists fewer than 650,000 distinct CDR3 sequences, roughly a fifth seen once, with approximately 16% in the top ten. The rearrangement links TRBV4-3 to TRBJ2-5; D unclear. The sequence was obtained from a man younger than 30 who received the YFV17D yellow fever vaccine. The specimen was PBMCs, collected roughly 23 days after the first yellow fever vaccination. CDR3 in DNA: TGCGCCAGCAGCCGGCGAGCAGGAACTCAAGAGACCCAGTACTTC. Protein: CASSRRAGTQETQYF.